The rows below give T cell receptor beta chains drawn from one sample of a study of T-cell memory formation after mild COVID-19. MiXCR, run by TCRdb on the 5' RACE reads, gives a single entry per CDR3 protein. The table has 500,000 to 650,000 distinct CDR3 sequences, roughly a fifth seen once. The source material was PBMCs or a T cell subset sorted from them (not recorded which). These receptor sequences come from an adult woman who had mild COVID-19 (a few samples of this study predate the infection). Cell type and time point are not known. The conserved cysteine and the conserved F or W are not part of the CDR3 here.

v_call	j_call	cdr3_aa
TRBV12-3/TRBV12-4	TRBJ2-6	ASSLSRDRGRSGANVLT
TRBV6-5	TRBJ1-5	ASSPRTDANQPQH
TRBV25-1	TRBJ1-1	ASSNVLNTEAF
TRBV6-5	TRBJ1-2	ASSHTTGLGGYGYT
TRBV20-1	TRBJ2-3	SAREGEGTDTQY
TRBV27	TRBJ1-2	ASRALGAYGYT
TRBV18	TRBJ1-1	ASSPTPGGRSEAF
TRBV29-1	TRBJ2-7	SVLASSYEQY
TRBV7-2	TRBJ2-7	ASSVQGRKY
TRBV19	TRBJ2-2	ASSIAGTRTGELF
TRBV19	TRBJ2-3	ASSIAGADTQY
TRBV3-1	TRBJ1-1	ASSQDLRGLGTEAF
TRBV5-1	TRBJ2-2	ASSLGQGPNTGELF
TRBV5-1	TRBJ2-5	ASGRLARGEETQY
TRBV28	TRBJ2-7	ASTPGWVQHEQY
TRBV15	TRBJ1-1	ATSRTFGGKNTEAF